The entry below describes one T cell receptor (beta chain). There is no known antigen for this receptor. No base qualities exist here, and no much larger clone lies one base off it. The germline V gene (reference sequence) gives CDR1 as LNHDA and CDR2 as SQIVND. Spanning cysteine to phenylalanine, the CDR3 consists of 14 amino acids. Of the read, only the CDR3 DNA is kept; its 42 bases are in frame from base 1. V lost 4 bases and J lost 6 bases; the stretch between them is 12 bases long. The sample originates from a study of T cell therapy after organ transplantation (dated by TCRdb to the late 2010s). In terms of the full investigation: The therapy products consisted of autologous CMV-specific T cells grown in vitro for around 15 days using a peptide pool of 30 HLA class I and II CMV epitopes. Long-term post-therapy blood samples were collected 20 to 29 weeks after completion of therapy. This study was a follow-up analysis of the TRBV repertoire from an open-label phase I trial that tested autologous CMV-specific adoptive T cell therapy in people who had received solid-organ transplants. Patients were given up to 6 doses of T cells at 2-week intervals and were followed for over 25 weeks after finishing therapy. Of the approximately eleven patients, only 7 or 8 had long-term post-therapy samples available. Of the 10 or so patients, eight were classified as clinical responders and two as nonresponders. The median number of CMV-specific T cells given to patients was 1.92 x 10^8, delivered over 2 to 6 intravenous infusions. Paper-wide results and their limitations: Because the cohort was small, confounders such as concurrent antirejection and antiviral medications could not be assessed. The small number of expansions detected in nonresponders may reflect reduced sample coverage resulting from poor CD8+ T cell yield. Both transferred clonotypes and endogenous clonotypes not detected in the therapy products appeared to be included in post-therapy reconstitution. The fold change in CD8 clonality after therapy was inversely correlated with pretherapy clonality, which suggests that less biased repertoires were more open to remodeling. Before therapy, nonresponders had marked clonal expansions, and after therapy the repertoires of nonresponders changed only minimally.

The immunoSEQ two-step, bias-controlled multiplex PCR assay was used to amplify TRB CDR3 regions from genomic DNA. CDR3 libraries were sequenced on an Illumina NextSeq 500. Processing in the source paper ran as follows. The immunoSEQ Analyzer platform was used for the initial alignment and bioinformatics, which included bias normalization against synthetic CDR3 analogs. V, D and J genes were annotated according to IMGT database definitions. Additional TRBV analyses were carried out with default settings in VDJtools version 1.1.10 and the R package tcR version 2.2.1.11. For the GLIPH analysis, version 1.0 was run with default settings. For CDR3 sequences with at least 5 reads, significant changes in clonotype frequency were assessed with a 2-sided binomial test and Benjamini-Hochberg correction (alpha = 0.01). In TCRdb, the immuneACCESS table is reduced to in-frame sequences with V and J assigned. These tables do not hold every clone; where another copy was compared, an unresolved V gene accounts for under half, and the others remain unexplained. V, J and clone size derive from that table, while D and trimming were established from the DNA sequence. The sample contains approximately 15,000 clones, over 75% of them found a single time. The ten biggest clones cover 31% of the sample.

The time point label, as the study defines it: 20-29 weeks after completion of therapy. Solid-organ transplant recipients with drug-resistant/recurrent cytomegalovirus were included as patients. Ten of the trial participants were picked for repertoire analysis depending on whether post-therapy peripheral blood mononuclear cells were available. A BD FACSAria III was used to sort viable CD3+CD8+CD4- lymphocytes from PBMCs. Genomic DNA was extracted from sorted cells with the Qiagen DNeasy Kit. The material sequenced was CD8+ T cells from blood, taken after autologous CMV-specific T cell therapy. This TCR derives from a human patient who had received a solid organ transplant and had CMV disease. Donor T cells from the graft may be present among the T cells after a transplant. Recombination joined TRBV19 with TRBJ2-2; the D segment cannot be called with confidence. DNA sequence: TGTGCCAGTAGTACCGGGTTGTCGGCCGGGGAGCTGTTTTTT. This is translated as CASSTGLSAGELFF.